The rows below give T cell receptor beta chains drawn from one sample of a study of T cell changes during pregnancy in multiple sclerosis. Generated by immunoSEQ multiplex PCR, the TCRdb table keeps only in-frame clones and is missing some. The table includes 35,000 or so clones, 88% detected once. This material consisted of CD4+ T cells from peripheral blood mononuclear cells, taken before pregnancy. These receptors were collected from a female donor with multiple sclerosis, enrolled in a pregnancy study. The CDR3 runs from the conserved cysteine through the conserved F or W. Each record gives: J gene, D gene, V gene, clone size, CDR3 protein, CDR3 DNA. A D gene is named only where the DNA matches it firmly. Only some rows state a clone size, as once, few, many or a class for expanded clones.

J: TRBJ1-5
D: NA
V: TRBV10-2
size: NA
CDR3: CASSAGSNQPQHF
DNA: TGCGCCAGCAGTGCAGGGAGCAATCAGCCCCAGCATTTT

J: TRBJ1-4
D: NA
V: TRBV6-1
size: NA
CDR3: CASTQSGGSLLFF
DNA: TGTGCCAGCACACAGAGCGGGGGAAGCCTGCTGTTTTTT

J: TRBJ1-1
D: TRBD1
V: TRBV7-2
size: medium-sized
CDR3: CASEPGQSTEAFF
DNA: TGTGCCAGCGAGCCGGGACAGAGCACTGAAGCTTTCTTT

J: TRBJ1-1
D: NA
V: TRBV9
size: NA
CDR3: CASNRVNTEAFF
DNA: TGTGCCAGCAACAGGGTGAACACTGAAGCTTTCTTT

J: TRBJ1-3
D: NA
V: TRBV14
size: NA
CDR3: CASSLTQGSGNTIYF
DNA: TGTGCCAGCAGCCTAACACAGGGTTCTGGAAACACCATATATTTT

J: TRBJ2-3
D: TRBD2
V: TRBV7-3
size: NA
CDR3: CATRRTRSETQYF
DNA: TGTGCCACCCGGAGGACTAGGTCTGAAACGCAGTATTTT

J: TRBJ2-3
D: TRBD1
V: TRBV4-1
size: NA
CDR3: CASSQGRARGRVSDTQYF
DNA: TGCGCCAGCAGCCAAGGTAGGGCCAGGGGGCGCGTATCAGATACGCAGTATTTT

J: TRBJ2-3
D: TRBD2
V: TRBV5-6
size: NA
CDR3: CASSLVGLAATDTQYF
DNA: TGTGCCAGCAGCTTGGTCGGACTAGCGGCCACAGATACGCAGTATTTT

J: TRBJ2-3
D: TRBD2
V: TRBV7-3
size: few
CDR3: CASSAASGSTDTQYF
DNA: TGTGCCAGCAGCGCAGCTAGCGGGAGCACAGATACGCAGTATTTT

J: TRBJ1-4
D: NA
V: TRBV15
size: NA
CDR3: CATSPEAYKEKLFF
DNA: TGTGCCACCAGCCCTGAGGCCTATAAGGAAAAACTGTTTTTT

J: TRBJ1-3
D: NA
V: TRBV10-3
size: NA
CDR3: CAISEGREGNTIYF
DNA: TGTGCCATCAGTGAAGGGAGAGAGGGAAACACCATATATTTT

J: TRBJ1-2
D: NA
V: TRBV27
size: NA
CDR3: CASSLFPLGVGYTF
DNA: TGTGCCAGCAGTTTGTTTCCTCTAGGGGTTGGCTACACCTTC

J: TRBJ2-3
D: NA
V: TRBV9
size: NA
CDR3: CASSVGGGNTQYF
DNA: TGTGCCAGCAGCGTAGGGGGAGGCAATACGCAGTATTTT

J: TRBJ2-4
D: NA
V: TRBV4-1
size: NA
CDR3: CASSQVSPPDIQYF
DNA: TGCGCCAGCAGCCAAGTTTCCCCCCCGGACATTCAGTACTTC

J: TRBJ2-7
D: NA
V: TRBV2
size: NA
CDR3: CASIQGPGPQGGEQYF
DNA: TGTGCCAGCATTCAGGGGCCGGGCCCCCAGGGGGGCGAGCAGTACTTC

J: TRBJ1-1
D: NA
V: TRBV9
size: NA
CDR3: CASSAGSGTSGTEAFF
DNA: TGTGCCAGCAGCGCTGGGTCGGGGACTTCAGGCACTGAAGCTTTCTTT

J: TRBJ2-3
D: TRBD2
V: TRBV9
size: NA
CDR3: CASSLWTSGRGGDTQYF
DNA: TGTGCCAGCAGCTTGTGGACTAGCGGGAGAGGTGGAGATACGCAGTATTTT

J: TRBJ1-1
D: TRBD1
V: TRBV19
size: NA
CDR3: CASSSRKTGMNTEAFF
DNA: TGTGCCAGTAGTTCCAGAAAGACAGGGATGAACACTGAAGCTTTCTTT

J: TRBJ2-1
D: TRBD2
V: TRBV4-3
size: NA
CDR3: CASSQRLAGALDEQFF
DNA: TGCGCCAGCAGCCAAAGACTAGCGGGGGCCCTAGATGAGCAGTTCTTC

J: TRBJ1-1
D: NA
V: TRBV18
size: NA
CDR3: CASSPPRAEEGGAFF
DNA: TGTGCCAGCTCACCCCCTAGGGCCGAGGAAGGGGGAGCTTTCTTT

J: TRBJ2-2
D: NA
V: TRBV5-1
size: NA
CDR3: CASSFFAGNTGELFF
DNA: TGCGCCAGCAGCTTTTTTGCGGGGAACACCGGGGAGCTGTTTTTT

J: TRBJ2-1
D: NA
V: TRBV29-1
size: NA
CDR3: CSVESGMRSHNEQFF
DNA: TGCAGCGTCGAGAGCGGTATGCGGAGCCACAATGAGCAGTTCTTC

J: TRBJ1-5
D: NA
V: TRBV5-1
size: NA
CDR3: CASSLEAGLNQPQHF
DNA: TGCGCCAGCAGCTTGGAGGCAGGGCTCAATCAGCCCCAGCATTTT

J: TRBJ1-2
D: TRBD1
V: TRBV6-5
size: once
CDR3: CASSFTDRAGYTF
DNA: TGTGCCAGCAGTTTTACCGACAGGGCTGGCTACACCTTC

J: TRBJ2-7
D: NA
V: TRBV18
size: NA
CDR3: CASSPTSYSGRGTIEQYF
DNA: TGTGCCAGCTCACCGACGTCTTATAGCGGTAGGGGTACAATTGAGCAGTACTTC

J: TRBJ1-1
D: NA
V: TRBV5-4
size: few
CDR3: CASSFYREGTEAFF
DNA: TGTGCCAGCAGCTTTTACAGGGAAGGCACTGAAGCTTTCTTT

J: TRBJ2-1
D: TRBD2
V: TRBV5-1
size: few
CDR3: CASSPGLAGSNEQFF
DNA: TGCGCCAGCAGCCCGGGACTAGCGGGATCCAATGAGCAGTTCTTC